The 12 T cell receptor beta chains reported below all come from one sample, sequenced in a study of cytomegalovirus exposure and HLA in healthy donors. PCR amplification relied on 60 Vbeta primers (plus 13 Jbeta primers). Generated by immunoSEQ multiplex PCR, the TCRdb table keeps only in-frame clones and is missing some. Among around 160,000 clones listed, around 80% were seen once. Sequenced sample: PBMCs. The receptors were gathered from a male donor in good health and CMV-seronegative.

The chain couples TRBV29-1 to TRBJ2-7; a weak D match, TRBD2 (6 bases). The CDR3 contains 12 residues. Trimming stripped 7 bases from V and 0 bases from J, with 10 bases between. The germline V gene has CDR1 SQVTM and CDR2 ANQGSEA. For the CDR3, the DNA is TGCAGCGGGGGGGTCGGCTCCTACGAGCAGTACTTC. As protein: CSGGVGSYEQYF.

The chain links TRBV5-1 to TRBJ1-5; 10 bases fit TRBD1. Germline values: CDR1 SGHRS, CDR2 YFSETQ. V gave up 2 bases and J gave up 4 bases; unmatched junction bases: 3. The CDR3 has 15 residues. The CDR3 DNA reads as TGCGCCAGCAGCTTCGGGACAGGGGCTAATCAGCCCCAGCATTTT. Amino acid sequence: CASSFGTGANQPQHF. The complete variable domain, with remaining parts taken from reference TRBV5-1 and TRBJ1-5, reads KAGVTQTPRYLIKTRGQQVTLSCSPISGHRSVSWYQQTPGQGLQFLFEYFSETQRNKGNFPGRFSGRQFSNSRSEMNVSTLELGDSALYLCASSFGTGANQPQHFGDGTRLSIL.

V is TRBV9 and J is TRBJ1-2; D uncertain. Germline assignment: CDR1 SGDLS and CDR2 YYNGEE. The CDR3 sequence is 12 residues long. The germline V and J ends were trimmed by 0 bases and 8 bases, with 8 bases remaining between them. The CDR3 sequence: CASSVGPGGYTF. In DNA, the CDR3 is TGTGCCAGCAGCGTAGGTCCGGGGGGCTACACCTTC.

This clone was found a few times. The chain uses TRBV4-2 and TRBJ2-1; TRBD2 is a possible D gene (6 bases). Germline V lookup: CDR1 LGHNA, CDR2 YNFKEQ. The CDR3 is 16 residues long. Deletions cut 4 bases from V and 4 bases from J, with 17 bases between. The CDR3 reads CASSRTIADNYNEQFF. In DNA form, the CDR3 reads TGTGCCAGCAGCCGGACAATAGCGGACAATTACAATGAGCAGTTCTTC.

The V gene is TRBV28, the J gene TRBJ1-2, with D possibly TRBD1 on 5 matching bases. Germline V gene sequence: CDR1 MDHEN, CDR2 SYDVKM. The CDR3 has 14 residues. V was clipped by 8 bases and J by 7 bases, with 20 bases between them. The CDR3 spells CASRGAGGGGGYTF. The CDR3 DNA is TGTGCCAGCCGCGGAGCAGGCGGGGGTGGTGGCTACACCTTC.

The rearrangement uses TRBV7-9 and TRBJ1-4, with TRBD1 matching over 7 bases. Germline V gene data show CDR1 as SEHNR and CDR2 as FQNEAQ (reference sequence). The J segment lost 4 bases and the V segment lost 4 bases, leaving 12 bases of the junction unmatched. The CDR3 length is 17 residues. The CDR3 sequence is CASSWPRGGQFNEKLFF. The CDR3 DNA reads TGTGCCAGCAGCTGGCCAAGAGGGGGACAGTTTAATGAAAAACTGTTTTTT.

The chain recombines TRBV28 with TRBJ1-3, with 8 bases aligning to TRBD1. Germline V CDR1 and CDR2: MDHEN, SYDVKM. V shed 6 bases, J shed 0 bases, and the junction held 13 bases outside the gene matches. The CDR3 has 18 residues. The CDR3 region is CASSSRPTDRGSGNTIYF. CDR3 DNA sequence: TGTGCCAGCAGCTCACGCCCTACTGACAGGGGCTCTGGAAACACCATATATTTT. Supplemented by reference TRBV28 and TRBJ1-3, the full variable domain reads DVKVTQSSRYLVKRTGEKVFLECVQDMDHENMFWYRQDPGLGLRLIYFSYDVKMKEKGDIPEGYSVSREKKERFSLILESASTNQTSMYLCASSSRPTDRGSGNTIYFGEGSWLTVV.

This sequence joins TRBV5-1 and TRBJ2-7, with 9 bases fitting TRBD1. The CDR3 totals 14 residues. V dropped 7 bases and J dropped 5; count of bases not matched to a gene: 10. CDR1 and CDR2 from the germline V gene are SGHRS and YFSETQ. The CDR3 DNA sequence: TGCGCCAGCCGCCGGGACAGGGAAAAGGACGAGCAGTACTTC. Its translation: CASRRDREKDEQYF. Full variable domain (missing parts from reference TRBV5-1 and TRBJ2-7): KAGVTQTPRYLIKTRGQQVTLSCSPISGHRSVSWYQQTPGQGLQFLFEYFSETQRNKGNFPGRFSGRQFSNSRSEMNVSTLELGDSALYLCASRRDREKDEQYFGPGTRLTVT.

The chain recombines TRBV7-2 with TRBJ2-1; 12 nucleotides line up with TRBD2. Germline V gives CDR1 SGHTA, CDR2 FQGNSA. The CDR3 runs 14 residues. With 7 bases clipped from V and 10 bases from J, the junction kept 8 bases outside the gene matches. CDR3 sequence (DNA): TGTGCCAGCAAAAGACTAGCGGGAGCCGCCGAGCAGTTCTTC. The encoded protein is CASKRLAGAAEQFF.

This chain uses TRBV19 with TRBJ1-2, with D perhaps TRBD1 (5 bases). Germline-derived CDR1 and CDR2 are LNHDA and SQIVND (reference sequence). This CDR3 is built from 12 residues. Trimming left V 3 bases short and J 8 bases short, with 10 bases between. CDR3 amino acids: CASSMGPTGYTF. CDR3 nucleotides: TGTGCCAGTAGTATGGGGCCGACGGGCTACACCTTC.

The genes are TRBV10-3 and TRBJ1-5; possibly TRBD1 for D (6 bases). The CDR3 loop spans 15 amino acids. Per the germline V gene, CDR1 is ENHRY and CDR2 is SYGVKD. The V end lost 10 bases, the J end lost 0 bases, and 16 bases lay between the germline ends. The CDR3 sequence: CATSPPQGSNQPQHF. The CDR3 DNA follows: TGTGCCACCTCTCCCCCACAGGGTAGCAATCAGCCCCAGCATTTT.

V gene TRBV19 combines with J gene TRBJ1-3; weak D call: TRBD1 (6 bases). From germline, CDR1 is LNHDA and CDR2 SQIVND (reference sequence). The CDR3 totals 16 residues. With 5 bases removed from V and 0 bases from J, the gap between germline ends came to 14 bases. As DNA, the CDR3 is TGTGCCAGTAGTTTACAGGGACGGTCCTCTGGAAACACCATATATTTT. Translated: CASSLQGRSSGNTIYF.